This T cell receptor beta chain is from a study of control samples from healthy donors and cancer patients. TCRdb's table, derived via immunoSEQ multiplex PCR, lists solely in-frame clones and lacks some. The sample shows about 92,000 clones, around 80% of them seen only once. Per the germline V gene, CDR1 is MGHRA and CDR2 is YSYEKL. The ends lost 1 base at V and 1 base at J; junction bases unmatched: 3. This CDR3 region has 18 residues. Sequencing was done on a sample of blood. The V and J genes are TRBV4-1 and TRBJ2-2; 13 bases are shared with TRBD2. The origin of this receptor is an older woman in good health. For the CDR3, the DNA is TGCGCCAGCAGCCAAGCCTGGACTAGCGGGAGGAACACCGGGGAGCTGTTTTTT. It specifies CASSQAWTSGRNTGELFF.